This T cell receptor beta chain was profiled in a study of CD8+ T cells in alopecia areata. Trimming took 6 bases from V and 0 from J; bases not matched to a gene: 6. The germline V gene encodes CDR1 SNHLY and CDR2 FYNNEI. The CDR3 is 16 residues long. Extracted from the samples, RNA was reverse transcribed into cDNA to serve as the sequencing template. Assay: immunoSEQ multiplex PCR; the TCRdb copy retains only in-frame clones and omits some. The data hold some 120,000 clones, with roughly 50% observed a single time. The material sequenced was NKG2D-low CD8+ T cells sorted from blood. The receptor's source is a human donor with alopecia areata. This chain uses TRBV2 with TRBJ2-5, with TRBD2 matching over 11 bases. Written as DNA, the CDR3 is TGTGCCAGCAGAGTCACTAGCGGGGGAAACCAAGAGACCCAGTACTTC. This sequence encodes CASRVTSGGNQETQYF.